This T cell receptor (beta chain) appears in the sequencing data of a study of blood T cells in healthy people across ages. General observations from the study: PBMCs that were unsorted prevented a conclusive naive versus antigen-experienced comparison. Across samples, TCR beta diversity tracked strongly with naive T cell percentage. Researchers judged that diversity estimates from one million T cells fell short of true values.

Turning to this clonotype: Its antigen is not identified.

The CDR3 runs 13 residues. V lost 8 bases to trimming and J lost 7 bases, with 15 bases between them. In germline, CDR1 is SGHAT, CDR2 FQNNGV. With a J-beta primer mix and a sample-barcoded 5' primer, a second PCR ran about 7 to 12 cycles. TCRdb reprocessed the 5' RACE reads via MiXCR and lists one record per CDR3 protein. This sample has 1.5 million to 2 million distinct CDR3 sequences; 25% to 30% occur once, and the top ten carry 7.7%. The material sequenced was blood. The sequence was collected from a woman aged 30 to 39 in good health. The chain uses TRBV11-2 and TRBJ2-1; weak D call: TRBD2 (6 bases). The CDR3 coding sequence is TGTGCCAGCCTGTCGGGGGATTGGAATGAGCAGTTCTTC. Amino acids: CASLSGDWNEQFF.